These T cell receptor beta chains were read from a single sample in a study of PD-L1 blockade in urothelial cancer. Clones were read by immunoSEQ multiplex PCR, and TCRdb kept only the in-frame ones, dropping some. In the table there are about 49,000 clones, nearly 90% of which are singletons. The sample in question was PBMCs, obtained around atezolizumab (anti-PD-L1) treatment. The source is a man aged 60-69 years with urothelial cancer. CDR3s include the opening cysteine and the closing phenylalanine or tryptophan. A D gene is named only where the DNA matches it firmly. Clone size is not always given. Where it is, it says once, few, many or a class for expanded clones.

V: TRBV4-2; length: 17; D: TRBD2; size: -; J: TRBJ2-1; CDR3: CASSQEDRAGARNEQFF; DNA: TGTGCCAGCAGCCAAGAGGATAGAGCGGGAGCCCGGAATGAGCAGTTCTTC
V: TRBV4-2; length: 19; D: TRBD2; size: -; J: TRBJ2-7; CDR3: CASSPKFNLAGGLPYEQYF; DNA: TGTGCCAGCAGCCCCAAGTTCAATCTAGCGGGGGGGCTGCCCTACGAGCAGTACTTC
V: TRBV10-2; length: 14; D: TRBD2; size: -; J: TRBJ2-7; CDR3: CASRLTSGSYEQYF; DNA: TGCGCCAGCAGGTTGACTAGCGGCTCCTACGAGCAGTACTTC
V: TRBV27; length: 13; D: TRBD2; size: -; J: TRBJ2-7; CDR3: CASNGSGGGEQYF; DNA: TGTGCCAGCAATGGGAGCGGGGGGGGTGAGCAGTACTTC
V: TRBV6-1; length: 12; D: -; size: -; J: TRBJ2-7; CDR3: CASSPRDYEQYF; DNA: TGTGCCAGCAGTCCTCGGGACTACGAGCAGTACTTC
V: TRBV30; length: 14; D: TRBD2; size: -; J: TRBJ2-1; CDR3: CAWSGLAGLFEQFF; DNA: TGTGCCTGGAGTGGCCTAGCGGGGCTTTTTGAGCAGTTCTTC
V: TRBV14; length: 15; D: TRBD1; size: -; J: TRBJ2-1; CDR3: CASSARQGINNEQFF; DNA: TGTGCCAGCAGCGCCCGACAGGGAATTAACAATGAGCAGTTCTTC
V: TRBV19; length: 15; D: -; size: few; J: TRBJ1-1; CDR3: CASSLPGHLNTEAFF; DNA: TGTGCCAGTAGTCTACCGGGACACTTGAACACTGAAGCTTTCTTT
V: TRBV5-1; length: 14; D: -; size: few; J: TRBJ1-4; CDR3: CASSILGPNEKLFF; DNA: TGCGCCAGCAGCATACTAGGGCCTAATGAAAAACTGTTTTTT
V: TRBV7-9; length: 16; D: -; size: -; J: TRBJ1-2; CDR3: CASSLDAEVGSYGYTF; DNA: TGTGCCAGCAGCTTAGACGCCGAAGTAGGGAGCTATGGCTACACCTTC
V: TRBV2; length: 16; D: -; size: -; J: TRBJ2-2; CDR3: CASSSGVPANTGELFF; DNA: TGTGCCAGCAGTTCAGGGGTCCCCGCGAACACCGGGGAGCTGTTTTTT
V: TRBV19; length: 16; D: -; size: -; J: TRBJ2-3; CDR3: CASSIQDRISTDTQYF; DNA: TGTGCCAGTAGTATTCAAGACAGGATTAGCACAGATACGCAGTATTTT
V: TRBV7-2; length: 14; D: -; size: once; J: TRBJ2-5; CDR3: CASSLKTRGETQYF; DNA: TGTGCCAGCAGCTTAAAGACTAGAGGGGAGACCCAGTACTTC
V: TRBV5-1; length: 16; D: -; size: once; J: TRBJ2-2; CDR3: CASSLVAGEGTGELFF; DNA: TGCGCCAGCAGCTTGGTTGCAGGGGAAGGCACCGGGGAGCTGTTTTTT
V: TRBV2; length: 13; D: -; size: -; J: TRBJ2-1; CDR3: CASSPGTINEQFF; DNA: TGTGCCAGCAGTCCCGGGACAATTAATGAGCAGTTCTTC
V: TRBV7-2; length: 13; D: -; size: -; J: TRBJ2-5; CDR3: CASRKTDTETQYF; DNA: TGTGCCAGCAGAAAAACAGACACAGAGACCCAGTACTTC
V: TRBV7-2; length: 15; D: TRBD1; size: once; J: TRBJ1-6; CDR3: CASTLRGQGASPLHF; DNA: TGTGCCAGCACCTTACGGGGACAGGGGGCTTCACCCCTCCACTTT
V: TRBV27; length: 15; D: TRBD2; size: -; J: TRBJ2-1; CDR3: CASSFGGGLQGEQFF; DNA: TGTGCCAGCAGTTTCGGCGGGGGGCTACAGGGTGAGCAGTTCTTC
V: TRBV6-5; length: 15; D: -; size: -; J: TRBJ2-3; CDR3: CASSYSSGAPDTQYF; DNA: TGTGCCAGCAGTTACTCATCGGGAGCACCAGATACGCAGTATTTT
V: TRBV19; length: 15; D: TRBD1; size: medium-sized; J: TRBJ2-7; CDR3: CASSIVGTGNYEQYF; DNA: TGTGCCAGTAGTATCGTAGGGACAGGGAACTACGAGCAGTACTTC
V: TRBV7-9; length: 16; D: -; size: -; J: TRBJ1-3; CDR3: CASSLVAPGSGNTIYF; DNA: TGTGCCAGCAGCTTAGTGGCACCAGGCTCTGGAAACACCATATATTTT
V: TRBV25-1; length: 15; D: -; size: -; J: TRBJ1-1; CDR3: CASISRGALNTEAFF; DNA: TGTGCCAGCATTTCCAGGGGCGCCCTTAACACTGAAGCTTTCTTT
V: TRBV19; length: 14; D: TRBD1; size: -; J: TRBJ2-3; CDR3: CASSDQGAEDTQYF; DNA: TGTGCCAGTAGTGACCAGGGGGCTGAAGATACGCAGTATTTT
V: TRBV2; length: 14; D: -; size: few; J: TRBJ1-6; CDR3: CASSSDPGRSPLHF; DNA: TGTGCCAGCAGTTCCGACCCAGGCAGGTCACCCCTCCACTTT